This entry describes one TCR beta chain. The data derive from a study of blood T cell repertoires in COVID-19. In the study overall: Some COVID-19 samples were acute and others convalescent; all came from the United States, Italy and Spain. Sources were T cells, B-cell-depleted T cells, or PBMCs; the material itself was cDNA or gDNA.

Method: immunoSEQ multiplex PCR; TCRdb's copy keeps in-frame clones and lacks some. Among approximately 52,000 clones listed, less than 95% were seen once. The CDR3 totals 17 residues. This clonotype was sampled from a man between 45 and 60 years old with acute or convalescent COVID-19. This chain links TRBV21-1 with TRBJ2-6; the table's D call TRBD1 went unverified against the DNA. TRBV21-1 is a recognized pseudogene. Sequencing was done on a sample of peripheral blood. The chain's CDR3 is CASSTGFNNSGANVLTF. The CDR3 DNA reads TGTGCCAGCAGTACAGGGTTTAATAACTCTGGGGCCAACGTCCTGACTTTC.